These T cell receptor beta chains were read from a single sample in a study of cytomegalovirus exposure and HLA in healthy donors. Clones were read by immunoSEQ multiplex PCR, and TCRdb kept only the in-frame ones, dropping some. This table holds about 130,000 clones, around 80% found once. Material for sequencing was PBMCs. The receptors stem from an older woman in good health and CMV-seropositive. Both conserved end residues are part of each CDR3. D genes are given only for firm matches. Clone sizes are given selectively: once, few, many, or a class where the clone is expanded.

v_gene	abundance	d_gene	j_gene	CDR3aa	CDR3nt
TRBV18	-	-	TRBJ1-1	CASSPTEEVVGTEAFF	TGTGCCAGCTCACCCACTGAGGAGGTGGTGGGCACTGAAGCTTTCTTT
TRBV5-8	-	TRBD1	TRBJ2-7	CASSLVPGGFTYEQYF	TGTGCCAGCAGCTTGGTGCCAGGGGGTTTTACCTACGAGCAGTACTTC
TRBV18	few	-	TRBJ2-7	CASSPTSSYEQYF	TGTGCCAGCTCACCTACAAGCTCCTACGAGCAGTACTTC
TRBV6-1	-	-	TRBJ1-2	CASSEEGGVYYGYTF	TGTGCCAGCAGTGAAGAGGGAGGGGTCTACTATGGCTACACCTTC
TRBV6-5	few	TRBD1	TRBJ1-2	CASSYSQGASRGGYTF	TGTGCCAGCAGTTACAGTCAGGGGGCTAGTCGTGGTGGCTACACCTTC
TRBV7-2	-	-	TRBJ1-5	CASSLGPAGAGQPQHF	TGTGCCAGCAGCTTGGGACCGGCAGGGGCGGGTCAGCCCCAGCATTTT
TRBV28	once	TRBD2	TRBJ2-7	CASSFLTSGVYEQYF	TGTGCCAGCAGTTTTCTGACTAGCGGGGTTTACGAGCAGTACTTC
TRBV28	-	-	TRBJ2-7	CASSGDNTDEQYF	TGTGCCAGCAGCGGGGACAATACAGACGAGCAGTACTTC
TRBV2	-	-	TRBJ2-7	CASRVEPDSYEQYF	TGTGCCAGCAGGGTGGAGCCTGACTCCTACGAGCAGTACTTC
TRBV27	-	TRBD1	TRBJ1-5	CASRPADRANQPQHF	TGTGCCAGCAGGCCTGCGGACAGGGCGAATCAGCCCCAGCATTTT
TRBV4-3	-	-	TRBJ2-6	CASSQGQVNGGANVLTF	TGCGCCAGCAGCCAAGGACAGGTTAATGGTGGGGCCAACGTCCTGACTTTC
TRBV19	-	-	TRBJ2-2	CASSSRDYTGELFF	TGTGCCAGTAGTTCCCGGGACTACACCGGGGAGCTGTTTTTT
TRBV30	once	-	TRBJ1-1	CAWSVPTGEAFF	TGTGCCTGGAGTGTACCGACAGGTGAAGCTTTCTTT
TRBV9	-	TRBD1	TRBJ1-4	CASSAQGATNEKLFF	TGTGCCAGCAGCGCCCAGGGGGCAACTAATGAAAAACTGTTTTTT
TRBV19	-	TRBD2	TRBJ2-1	CASSPLMVAGNHNEQFF	TGTGCCAGTAGTCCCCTGATGGTAGCGGGGAACCACAATGAGCAGTTCTTC
TRBV10-3	once	TRBD1	TRBJ1-2	CAIRDRNYGYTF	TGTGCCATCAGGGACAGGAACTATGGCTACACCTTC
TRBV5-5	-	-	TRBJ1-3	CASSRSAVASGNTIYF	TGTGCCAGCAGCCGCTCCGCCGTAGCCTCTGGAAACACCATATATTTT
TRBV18	-	TRBD1	TRBJ1-2	CASSRDRDYGYTF	TGTGCCAGCTCACGAGACAGGGACTATGGCTACACCTTC
TRBV6-1	-	-	TRBJ2-1	CASSNPSPNEQFF	TGTGCCAGCAGTAACCCTAGTCCCAATGAGCAGTTCTTC
TRBV7-2	-	-	TRBJ2-4	CASSLSRVLAKNIQYF	TGTGCCAGCAGCCTCAGCCGGGTCCTAGCCAAAAACATTCAGTACTTC
TRBV4-1	-	-	TRBJ2-7	CASSQIPGISSYEQYF	TGCGCCAGCAGCCAAATACCCGGGATTAGCTCCTACGAGCAGTACTTC
TRBV10-3	-	TRBD2	TRBJ2-5	CAIRDSGTTETQYF	TGTGCCATCCGGGATAGCGGGACTACGGAGACCCAGTACTTC
TRBV27	-	TRBD2	TRBJ2-7	CASSPRTSGRASSYEQYF	TGTGCCAGCAGTCCCCGGACTAGCGGGAGGGCGTCATCCTACGAGCAGTACTTC
TRBV29-1	-	-	TRBJ1-2	CSVGGQYGYTF	TGCAGCGTTGGAGGCCAATATGGCTACACCTTC
TRBV9	-	TRBD1	TRBJ2-7	CASSVGQGAYEQYF	TGTGCCAGCAGCGTAGGACAGGGGGCCTACGAGCAGTACTTC
TRBV10-3	-	TRBD1	TRBJ1-5	CATGGTDQPQHF	TGTGCCACAGGGGGCACGGATCAGCCCCAGCATTTT
TRBV6-5	-	TRBD1	TRBJ1-5	CASSYSPRTGEPQHF	TGTGCCAGCAGTTACTCCCCCCGGACAGGGGAGCCCCAGCATTTT
TRBV7-9	-	TRBD1	TRBJ2-7	CASSLAVGTGGTYEQYF	TGTGCCAGCAGCTTAGCTGTCGGGACAGGGGGGACCTACGAGCAGTACTTC
TRBV19	few	TRBD1	TRBJ1-5	CASSEYRGQPQHF	TGTGCCAGTAGTGAGTACAGGGGGCAGCCCCAGCATTTT
TRBV7-9	-	TRBD1	TRBJ2-1	CASSSTGDNEQFF	TGTGCCAGCAGCTCGACAGGGGACAATGAGCAGTTCTTC
TRBV27	few	-	TRBJ1-1	CASSPRGPMAEAFF	TGTGCCAGCAGTCCACGAGGCCCCATGGCTGAAGCTTTCTTT
TRBV4-2	once	TRBD1	TRBJ2-1	CASSQGETGVKANEQFF	TGTGCCAGCAGCCAAGGGGAAACAGGGGTTAAGGCCAATGAGCAGTTCTTC
TRBV5-1	-	TRBD2	TRBJ2-3	CASSLEVGLAGRDTQYF	TGCGCCAGCAGCTTGGAGGTTGGGTTAGCGGGGCGAGATACGCAGTATTTT
TRBV28	-	-	TRBJ1-1	CASSRTVNTEAFF	TGTGCCAGCAGTCGCACGGTGAACACTGAAGCTTTCTTT
TRBV10-1	-	-	TRBJ2-7	CASSEEGTQSTEQYF	TGCGCCAGCAGTGAGGAGGGGACTCAATCCACCGAGCAGTACTTC
TRBV5-1	-	-	TRBJ1-6	CASSLVVGENSPLHF	TGCGCCAGCAGCTTGGTAGTGGGAGAGAATTCACCCCTCCACTTT
TRBV7-2	-	-	TRBJ2-5	CASNQGTGQVETQYF	TGTGCCAGCAACCAGGGTACAGGGCAGGTGGAGACCCAGTACTTC
TRBV5-1	-	-	TRBJ2-7	CASNFRTEVSYEQYF	TGCGCCAGCAACTTCAGGACAGAGGTCTCCTACGAGCAGTACTTC
TRBV18	-	TRBD1	TRBJ2-7	CASSFSTGQGSYEQYF	TGTGCCAGCTCTTTCTCGACGGGACAGGGATCCTACGAGCAGTACTTC
TRBV6-4	-	TRBD1	TRBJ1-2	CASSDTGQGFYGYTF	TGTGCCAGCAGTGACACGGGACAGGGCTTCTATGGCTACACCTTC
TRBV9	-	-	TRBJ1-1	CASSALGAILNTEAFF	TGTGCCAGCAGCGCCCTAGGGGCGATCTTGAACACTGAAGCTTTCTTT
TRBV9	-	-	TRBJ2-1	CASSVVGSGYNEQFF	TGTGCCAGCAGCGTAGTTGGGTCGGGATACAATGAGCAGTTCTTC
TRBV9	once	TRBD2	TRBJ2-1	CASSLLGTSGRDEQFF	TGTGCCAGCAGCCTACTCGGGACTAGCGGGAGAGATGAGCAGTTCTTC
TRBV11-3	-	TRBD1	TRBJ2-5	CASSSWDRGQETQYF	TGTGCCAGCAGCTCTTGGGACAGGGGTCAAGAGACCCAGTACTTC
TRBV5-6	-	-	TRBJ2-2	CASSLDRGVNTGELFF	TGTGCCAGCAGCTTGGATCGGGGAGTGAACACCGGGGAGCTGTTTTTT
TRBV7-2	-	TRBD2	TRBJ2-1	CASTQTSGRIQQFF	TGTGCCAGCACACAGACTAGCGGGAGAATTCAGCAGTTCTTC
TRBV6-6	-	-	TRBJ2-2	CASSYSPSTGELFF	TGTGCCAGCAGTTACTCGCCTAGCACCGGGGAGCTGTTTTTT
TRBV27	-	-	TRBJ2-3	CASSRFTDTQYF	TGTGCCAGCAGCCGTTTCACAGATACGCAGTATTTT
TRBV7-6	-	-	TRBJ1-2	CASSLSGRTAGGGYTF	TGTGCCAGCAGCTTATCCGGTAGGACAGCCGGAGGTGGCTACACCTTC
TRBV5-1	-	-	TRBJ1-2	CASSSGTRTGGYTF	TGCGCCAGCAGCTCCGGAACACGCACGGGTGGCTACACCTTC
TRBV15	few	TRBD1	TRBJ2-7	CATSRDLTGGASEQYF	TGTGCCACCAGCAGAGATTTGACAGGGGGCGCGTCCGAGCAGTACTTC
TRBV25-1	few	TRBD1	TRBJ1-6	CASSPGQAMNSPLHF	TGTGCCAGCAGTCCGGGACAGGCGATGAATTCACCCCTCCACTTT
TRBV19	-	-	TRBJ1-5	CASSIRYSNQPQHF	TGTGCCAGTAGTATCAGGTATAGCAATCAGCCCCAGCATTTT
TRBV7-2	-	TRBD2	TRBJ2-3	CASSLTSGRSTDTQYF	TGTGCCAGCAGCTTGACTAGCGGGAGAAGCACAGATACGCAGTATTTT
TRBV30	-	-	TRBJ2-7	CAWSRRGPSYEQYF	TGTGCCTGGAGTAGGAGGGGGCCCTCCTACGAGCAGTACTTC